Sequencing of this T cell receptor beta chain was carried out in a study of shared clonotypes between healthy human individuals. Study background: Per donor, CD8 memory used one plate, CD8 naive used two, CD4 memory used three and CD4 naive used three.

Data came from immunoSEQ multiplex PCR; TCRdb stores just in-frame clones and leaves some out. Of 2 million to 2.5 million clones listed, 85% to 95% are singletons. The clonotype originates from a man between 18 and 35 years old in good health. Some clones in this sample may be carry-over from other donors' samples. Material: naive CD4+ T cells from PBMCs. Stated subset: CD45RA+ positively selected.

This CDR3 is CASSKHSGISYEQYF. DNA for the CDR3: TGTGCCAGCAGCAAGCATTCGGGGATCTCCTACGAGCAGTACTTC. V gene TRBV9 combines with J gene TRBJ2-7; a possible D gene is TRBD2 (5 bases). Germline V gives CDR1 SGDLS, CDR2 YYNGEE. The V and J ends lost 4 bases and 0 bases respectively, with 14 bases between them. The CDR3 has 15 residues.